The 5 T cell receptor beta chains given below trace back to one sample, sequenced in a study of blood T cell repertoires in COVID-19. Profiling relied on immunoSEQ multiplex PCR, and the TCRdb table lists in-frame clones only, not all of them. The sample has around 63,000 clones; around 80% are singletons. What was sequenced was peripheral blood. The receptors come from a human donor in a cohort sampled during active COVID-19.

The CDR3 nucleotides are TGTGCCAGCAGCTTAGATCACAGGGAAGGAGAGACCCAGTACTTC. Protein sequence: CASSLDHREGETQYF. This chain joins TRBV7-9 and TRBJ2-5, with D maybe TRBD1 (6 bases). The CDR3 runs 15 residues. The V end lost 1 base, the J end lost 4 bases, and 13 bases lay between the germline ends. Germline V CDR1 and CDR2: SEHNR, FQNEAQ (reference sequence).

The chain carries TRBV15 and TRBJ2-7; D not certain. CDR3 length: 15 amino acids. Trimming cost V 0 bases and J 5 bases, with 14 bases left between them. Germline V gives CDR1 LNHNV, CDR2 YYDKDF (reference sequence). CDR3 residues: CATSRDTLIENEQYF. DNA of the CDR3: TGTGCCACCAGCAGAGATACCCTCATAGAAAACGAGCAGTACTTC.

The chain couples TRBV4-1 to TRBJ2-5, with a tentative D call TRBD2 (6 bases). The CDR3 is 15 amino acids. V lost 4 bases and J lost 1, with 13 bases in between. Germline loops: CDR1 MGHRA, CDR2 YSYEKL. CDR3 loop: CASSRDRGTQETQYF. In DNA form, the CDR3 reads TGCGCCAGCAGCCGAGATCGGGGGACCCAAGAGACCCAGTACTTC.

In its sample, this clone was seen a few times. The rearrangement uses TRBV30 and TRBJ2-7; TRBD2 agrees at 12 bases. Germline CDR1 and CDR2: GTSNPN and SVGIG (reference sequence). The trim removed 4 bases at V and 5 bases at J, leaving 6 bases unmatched. CDR3 size: 14 residues. DNA for the CDR3: TGTGCCTGGACCCTAGCGGGAGGGCTCGACGAGCAGTACTTC. It encodes CAWTLAGGLDEQYF.

This clone was detected only a few times. This chain connects TRBV3-1 (or the pseudogene TRBV3-2) to TRBJ2-5, with TRBD1 identical over 10 bases. Unmatched junction bases numbered 2, after V lost 4 bases and J lost 6 bases. The CDR3 spans 13 residues. CDR1 and CDR2 from the germline V gene are LGHDT and YNNKEL (reference sequence). As DNA, the CDR3 is TGTGCCAGCAGCCGACAGGGGGCACAGACCCAGTACTTC. Translated: CASSRQGAQTQYF.